The clone carrying this T cell receptor (beta chain) came up once. V lost 6 bases and J lost 1, with 7 bases in between. Germline CDR1 is SGHAT and CDR2 is FQNNGV. The length of the CDR3 is 14 residues. This entry comes from a study of blood T cell repertoires in COVID-19. Study details: Both acute and convalescent COVID-19 samples were obtained from the United States, Italy and Spain. From T cells, B-cell-depleted T cells, or PBMCs came the material, which was cDNA or gDNA.

In the original processing: Estimation of nucleated cell counts was performed using reference gene primer amplification. Profiled with immunoSEQ multiplex PCR; TCRdb holds only in-frame clones, not every one. V, J and clone size derive from that table, while D and trimming were established from the DNA sequence. The sample records fewer than 500,000 clones, roughly 87% being singletons. The cohort comprised adults aged roughly 18 to 100 years residing in about two dozen US areas. V and J are TRBV11-2 and TRBJ2-6; D call uncertain. The sequence was collected from a woman between 18 and 29 years old with acute COVID-19. The sequenced sample was PBMCs or T cells enriched from blood (not recorded which). The CDR3 spells CASRSGSGANVLTF. The CDR3 DNA follows: TGTGCCAGCAGGTCCGGTTCTGGGGCCAACGTCCTGACTTTC.